Each of the 15 T cell receptor beta chains below was sequenced from the same sample in a study of blood T cell repertoires in COVID-19. Method: immunoSEQ multiplex PCR; TCRdb's copy keeps in-frame clones and lacks some. The sample carries over 50,000 clones, 91% recorded once. The specimen was peripheral blood. The receptors were gathered from a man aged 50 to 59 with active COVID-19.

The chain joins TRBV19 to TRBJ2-1; D is perhaps TRBD1 (6 bases). Per the germline V gene, CDR1 is LNHDA and CDR2 is SQIVND (reference sequence). The CDR3 sequence is 14 residues long. V shed 8 bases and J shed 4 bases, with 15 bases lying between them. The DNA of the CDR3 is TGTGCCAGTGCCCAACGTCAGGGGTACAATGAGCAGTTCTTC. Its protein is CASAQRQGYNEQFF.

This clone was recorded once. This chain joins TRBV21-1 and TRBJ1-1; no DNA check was done on the table's D call, TRBD1. TRBV21-1 is classified as a pseudogene. The CDR3 length is 14 residues. CDR3 protein: CASSKKAGNTEAFF. CDR3 DNA: TGTGCCAGCAGCAAAAAGGCAGGGAACACTGAAGCTTTCTTT.

The genes are TRBV27 and TRBJ1-2; D gene uncertain. The germline CDR1 and CDR2 sequences are MNHEY and SMNVEV (reference sequence). CDR3 length equals 12 residues. Trimming took off 4 bases at V and 2 bases at J, with 5 bases between the two ends. The DNA of the CDR3 is TGTGCCAGCAGTTCACGGAACTATGGCTACACCTTC. Its protein product is CASSSRNYGYTF.

The chain recombines TRBV18 with TRBJ1-5; 9 bases match TRBD1. CDR1 is KGHSH, CDR2 LQKENI, per germline. The junction had 3 bases not matched to a gene; V was cut back by 0 bases and J by 6 bases. This CDR3 region has 15 residues. The CDR3 nucleotides read TGTGCCAGCTCACCACCGGGGACAGGGAGTCAGCCCCAGCATTTT. Protein product: CASSPPGTGSQPQHF.

This CDR3 is CASSSTDRGLYTGELFF. The DNA for the CDR3 is TGTGCCAGCAGCTCCACCGACAGGGGGCTGTACACCGGGGAGCTGTTTTTT. The chain carries TRBV5-4 and TRBJ2-2, with 10 bases matching TRBD1. This CDR3 region has 17 residues. Trimming removed 3 bases from V and 3 bases from J; junction bases left unmatched: 8. Germline CDR1 and CDR2: SGHNT and YYREEE (reference sequence).

The rearrangement uses TRBV27 and TRBJ1-5; TRBD1 matches 9 bases. This CDR3 comprises 15 residues. Germline CDR1 MNHEY, CDR2 SMNVEV (reference sequence). With V trimmed by 6 bases and J by 4 bases, 7 bases remained unmatched. The CDR3 DNA reads TGTGCCAGCAGAGAACAGGGGGCAACTAATCAGCCCCAGCATTTT. Its translation is CASREQGATNQPQHF.

This clone was observed once. The chain employs TRBV7-2 and TRBJ2-7; 8 bases fit TRBD1. V lost 4 bases to trimming and J lost 3 bases; unmatched junction nucleotides: 5. This CDR3 has 14 residues. The germline gives CDR1 SGHTA, CDR2 FQGNSA. The CDR3 sequence: CASSSGQGNYEQYF. The DNA for the CDR3 is TGTGCCAGCAGCTCAGGACAGGGAAACTACGAGCAGTACTTC.

The chain uses TRBV4-2 and TRBJ2-3, with TRBD2 identical over 9 bases. The CDR3 covers 18 residues. Germline loops: CDR1 LGHNA, CDR2 YNFKEQ. The junction had 11 bases not matched to a gene; V was cut back by 2 bases and J by 2 bases. CDR3 amino acids: CASSQRYSTSGSTDTQYF. For the CDR3, the DNA is TGTGCCAGCAGCCAAAGGTACTCGACTAGCGGATCCACAGATACGCAGTATTTT.

This chain uses TRBV19 with TRBJ2-5; D perhaps matches TRBD2 (7 bases). Germline V gene sequence: CDR1 LNHDA, CDR2 SQIVND (reference sequence). V was shortened by 1 base and J by 1 base, with 10 bases between the two germline ends. This CDR3 contains 15 residues. Written as DNA, the CDR3 is TGTGCCAGTAGTATAGGCGGGGGCCCCCAAGAGACCCAGTACTTC. As protein: CASSIGGGPQETQYF.

The chain carries TRBV3-1 (or the pseudogene TRBV3-2) and TRBJ1-2; 12 bases are a match to TRBD1. Germline-derived CDR1 and CDR2 are LGHDT and YNNKEL (reference sequence). V lost 1 base and J lost 8; bases outside the gene matches: 5. The CDR3 is 15 residues long. CDR3: CASSQGGQGAGGYTF. CDR3 nucleotide sequence: TGTGCCAGCAGCCAAGGGGGACAGGGGGCGGGCGGCTACACCTTC.

The table lists this clone with a count of one. The chain combines TRBV14 with TRBJ1-4; possible D gene TRBD1, 6 bases. CDR3 length: 13 residues. The germline gives CDR1 SGHDN, CDR2 FVKESK. The ends were cut back, 4 bases at V and 8 bases at J, with 11 bases in the middle. Here the CDR3 DNA reads TGTGCCAGCAGCCTTATCGGGACAGAAAAACTGTTTTTT. This gives the protein CASSLIGTEKLFF.

This chain connects TRBV6-1 to TRBJ1-2; perhaps TRBD1 as D (6 bases). This CDR3 region has 11 residues. CDR1 MNHNS and CDR2 SASEGT come from the germline V gene. Trimming pared 4 bases from V and 8 bases from J, leaving 8 bases between. The DNA for the CDR3 is TGTGCCAGCAGTGTGCAGGGGGGCTACACCTTC. This sequence encodes CASSVQGGYTF.

The sample holds one count of this clone. The chain uses TRBV3-1 (or the pseudogene TRBV3-2) and TRBJ2-3, with TRBD2 identical over 14 bases. CDR3 length: 18 residues. V gave up 4 bases and J gave up 10 bases; unmatched junction bases: 16. Germline CDR1 is LGHDT and CDR2 is YNNKEL (reference sequence). The CDR3 DNA sequence: TGTGCCAGCAGCCCCCTAGGACTAGCGGGGGGATCCCAGATCCCGCAGTATTTT. This sequence encodes CASSPLGLAGGSQIPQYF.

This chain's CDR3 is CASSQGRHEQFF. The CDR3 nucleotides read TGTGCCAGCTCACAGGGTCGCCATGAGCAGTTCTTC. V is TRBV11-3 and J is TRBJ2-1; D possibly corresponds to TRBD1 (6 bases). The ends were cut back, 8 bases at V and 8 bases at J, with 13 bases in the middle. From germline, CDR1 is SGHNT and CDR2 YENEEA. This CDR3 contains 12 residues.

V gene TRBV19 combines with J gene TRBJ2-7, with 10 bases identical to TRBD2. The germline gives CDR1 LNHDA, CDR2 SQIVND (reference sequence). The ends lost 4 bases at V and 5 bases at J; junction bases unmatched: 17. This CDR3 contains 18 residues. The CDR3 sequence: CASSNDPPLAGVRNEQYF. The CDR3, as DNA: TGTGCCAGTAGTAATGACCCCCCGCTAGCGGGAGTAAGGAACGAGCAGTACTTC.